This entry concerns a single T cell receptor beta chain. Here immunoSEQ multiplex PCR was the method, and the copy in TCRdb shows in-frame clones only, minus some. The table has about 250,000 clones, 65% to 90% seen once. This sample is part of a study of blood T cell repertoires in COVID-19. Germline values: CDR1 KGHSH, CDR2 LQKENI. V lost 3 bases to trimming and J lost 7 bases, with 10 bases between them. CDR3 length: 13 amino acids. This TCR came from a man aged 45-60 years with COVID-19, enrolled during active disease. V gene TRBV18 combines with J gene TRBJ1-5; TRBD1 is a possible D gene (6 bases). Sequences were obtained from peripheral blood. The CDR3 reads CASSPGHGQPQHF. CDR3 DNA sequence: TGTGCCAGCTCACCGGGACACGGGCAGCCCCAGCATTTT.